This TCR beta chain was identified during a study of identical twins. A template switching step contributed a universal primer site, while unique molecular identifiers were present in the cDNA. TCRdb reprocessed the 5' RACE reads with MiXCR, giving one entry per CDR3 protein. The sample has some 320,000 distinct CDR3 sequences, roughly an eighth seen once. Everyone who gave samples was a healthy Caucasian. Germline V gives CDR1 LGHDT, CDR2 YNNKEL (reference sequence). Deletions cut 7 bases from V and 2 bases from J, with 19 bases between. The CDR3 is made up of 16 amino acids. This sample also appeared in a second study, on yellow fever vaccine responses in identical twins. As reported in that work: It has been reported that, in twins, the vaccine T cell response seemed partly convergent and partly personalized.

The TCR was taken from a woman between 18 and 29 years old in good health. What was sequenced was CD8+ T cells sorted from blood. J is TRBJ2-3 and V is TRBV3-1; TRBD1 might be the D (5 bases). The CDR3 protein is CASNQGGQRNTDTQYF. The CDR3 region has the DNA TGTGCCAGCAACCAGGGTGGTCAGCGAAACACAGATACGCAGTATTTT.